The entry below gives a single TCR beta chain sequence along with its context. The source of the sample is a study of blood T cell repertoires in COVID-19. CDR3 length: 15 residues. The V and J ends lost 10 bases and 2 bases, in that order; junction bases with no gene match: 8. CDR1 and CDR2 (germline): ENHRY, SYGVKD. Produced via immunoSEQ multiplex PCR; TCRdb's table is partial and in-frame only. The table records about 12,000 clones, around nine tenths of them present only once. The chain recombines TRBV10-3 with TRBJ2-3; 11 positions agree with TRBD2. The sample was peripheral blood. The receptor was derived from a woman between 70 and 85 years old with active COVID-19. The CDR3 sequence is CASRGTSGNTDTQYF. The CDR3 DNA follows: TGTGCCAGCAGGGGGACTAGCGGAAACACAGATACGCAGTATTTT.